The clone carrying this T cell receptor beta chain appeared many times. This CDR3 has 15 amino acids. V lost 5 bases, J lost 9 bases, and 9 bases stayed unmatched. These data belong to a study of T cells in Graves' hyperthyroidism and ophthalmopathy. RNA transcripts gave rise to amplified TCR beta CDR3 regions. HTBI primers were the set used in a first-round RT-PCR of the TCR CDR3. TCRdb re-analysed the multiplex PCR reads in MiXCR, keeping a single row per CDR3 protein. The sample includes around 190,000 distinct CDR3 sequences, roughly a sixth of them seen just once. The sequenced sample consisted of blood. V and J are TRBV12-3 or TRBV12-4 and TRBJ2-1; TRBD2 agrees at 11 bases. This TCR was recovered from a woman aged 45-65 years with Graves' hyperthyroidism. CDR3 sequence reads: CASSIGSSGRSEQFF. CDR3 coding DNA: TGTGCCAGCAGTATCGGTTCTAGCGGGAGGTCTGAGCAGTTCTTC.